The 22 T cell receptor beta chains below all came from one sample that was sequenced in a study of CD8 T cells in ankylosing spondylitis. Using its own MiXCR run on the 5' RACE reads, TCRdb lists one record per CDR3 protein. The sample has about 190,000 distinct CDR3 sequences; 10% to 15% are singletons. Input material: blood, either unsorted or a sorted T cell fraction (not recorded which). These receptors were obtained from a female donor with ankylosing spondylitis or in good health (not recorded which).

This clonotype was seen ten or more times. V and J are TRBV5-1 and TRBJ1-2; TRBD1 matches 9 bases. V lost 3 bases, J lost 4 bases, and 7 bases stayed unmatched. This CDR3 is 15 amino acids long. CDR1 is SGHRS, CDR2 YFSETQ, per germline. CDR3 residues: CASSSDLTGGYGYTF. The CDR3 nucleotides read TGCGCCAGCAGCTCCGACCTGACAGGGGGCTATGGCTACACCTTC.

This clonotype came up a few times. The chain recombines TRBV15 with TRBJ2-5; a weak D match, TRBD2 (5 bases). The CDR3 is made up of 16 amino acids. Trimming shortened V by 3 bases and J by 0 bases, and 14 bases separated the two germline ends. Germline V gives CDR1 LNHNV, CDR2 YYDKDF (reference sequence). The CDR3 protein is CATSRIRRGYQETQYF. The CDR3 DNA reads as TGTGCCACCAGCAGGATCCGAAGAGGGTACCAAGAGACCCAGTACTTC.

There are many counts of this clonotype. A junction boundary mismatches the germline segment, possibly from a read error. V is TRBV7-7 and J is TRBJ2-3, with D perhaps matching TRBD2 (6 bases). The CDR3 consists of 14 residues. Germline CDR1 is SSHAT and CDR2 is FNYEAQ (reference sequence). The DNA of the CDR3 is TGTGCTAGCAGCTCGGCTAGCGGCACAGATACGCAGTATTTT. Amino acids: CASSSASGTDTQYF.

This clonotype was counted ten times or more. This sequence joins TRBV3-1 and TRBJ1-5; D remains unclear. V dropped 0 bases and J dropped 6 bases, with 6 bases sitting between them. Germline CDR1 is LGHDT and CDR2 is YNNKEL (reference sequence). This CDR3 is built from 13 residues. Here the CDR3 reads CASSQDRSQPQHF. The CDR3 coding sequence is TGTGCCAGCAGCCAAGATAGGAGTCAGCCCCAGCATTTT.

As regards this clonotype: The germline gene is not matched at one end of the junction; a read error may be the cause. The chain has TRBV20-1 and TRBJ2-1; tentatively, D is TRBD1 (6 bases). The CDR3 covers 13 residues. CDR1 DFQATT and CDR2 SNEGSKA come from the germline V gene (reference sequence). DNA for the CDR3: TGCGGTGCTAGAGACGACAGGCAGGATGAGCAGTTCTTC. Amino acids: CGARDDRQDEQFF.

This chain joins TRBV7-9 and TRBJ2-7; 9 bases are shared with TRBD1. V shed 1 base and J 0 bases; nucleotides not matched to a gene: 1. The CDR3 is 15 residues long. CDR1 is SEHNR, CDR2 FQNEAQ, per germline (reference sequence). The CDR3 region is CASSLVQGASYEQYF. The CDR3 DNA is TGTGCCAGCAGCTTAGTACAGGGGGCCTCCTACGAGCAGTACTTC.

A note on this clonotype: It may be a read error: a sequence one base away is much more abundant. This rearrangement joins TRBV13 to TRBJ2-2; 15 bases match TRBD2. The ends lost 10 bases at V and 7 bases at J; junction bases unmatched: 13. The CDR3 is 17 amino acids. The germline gives CDR1 PRHDT, CDR2 FYEKMQ (reference sequence). The CDR3 here is CATRNGLAGGGIGELFF. The CDR3, as DNA: TGTGCCACCAGAAACGGACTAGCGGGAGGGGGTATCGGGGAGCTGTTTTTT.

This clonotype was observed many times. This chain joins TRBV29-1 and TRBJ2-1; D is perhaps TRBD1 (6 bases). CDR3 length: 12 residues. The germline gives CDR1 SQVTM, CDR2 ANQGSEA. V was clipped by 3 bases and J by 10 bases, with 13 bases between them. The CDR3 DNA reads as TGCAGCGTTGACGGTCCCCAGGGGGAGCAGTTCTTC. Translating gives CSVDGPQGEQFF.

This clonotype was found a few times. The CDR3 loop is CASSMDRADEQFF. The CDR3 DNA reads as TGTGCCAGTAGTATGGACAGGGCAGATGAGCAGTTCTTC. The chain carries TRBV19 and TRBJ2-1; TRBD1 matches at 8 bases. Germline lookup yields CDR1 LNHDA and CDR2 SQIVND (reference sequence). The J segment lost 8 bases and the V segment lost 3 bases, leaving 3 bases of the junction unmatched. This CDR3 has 13 residues. Complete variable domain (other parts from reference TRBV19 and TRBJ2-1): DGGITQSPKYLFRKEGQNVTLSCEQNLNHDAMYWYRQDPGQGLRLIYYSQIVNDFQKGDIAEGYSVSREKKESFPLTVTSAQKNPTAFYLCASSMDRADEQFFGPGTRLTVL.

At least ten counts were recorded for this clonotype. The chain is built from TRBV6-5 and TRBJ2-1; the match to TRBD2 covers 8 bases. The V gene end was trimmed by 2 bases and the J gene end by 4 bases; junction bases not matched to a gene: 4. The CDR3 has 15 residues. Germline V gene lookup returns CDR1 MNHEY and CDR2 SVGAGI. For the CDR3, the DNA is TGTGCCAGCAGTTACGCCGGGAGGGCATACAATGAGCAGTTCTTC. It yields the protein CASSYAGRAYNEQFF.

The gene calls are TRBV7-9 and TRBJ2-3; 9 bases are shared with TRBD2. The V gene's germline CDR1 is SEHNR and CDR2 FQNEAQ (reference sequence). V was clipped by 5 bases and J by 3 bases; unmatched bases: 12. The CDR3 is 17 amino acids. The CDR3 protein is CASSANRAGGETDTQYF. CDR3 bases: TGTGCCAGCAGCGCTAACCGCGCGGGAGGGGAGACAGATACGCAGTATTTT.

This clonotype appeared many times. This chain links TRBV6-5 with TRBJ2-1; D gene unclear. Germline CDR1 is MNHEY and CDR2 is SVGAGI. V gave up 6 bases and J gave up 5 bases, with 14 bases separating them. This CDR3 is 14 amino acids long. DNA of the CDR3: TGTGCCAGCAGCTACCCCCCTGAACACAATGAGCAGTTCTTC. As protein: CASSYPPEHNEQFF.

This clonotype was seen a handful of times. The rearrangement joins TRBV20-1 to TRBJ2-3; the D is unclear. The CDR3 contains 12 residues. V gave up 1 base and J gave up 3 bases, with 5 bases separating them. The germline CDR1 and CDR2 sequences are DFQATT and SNEGSKA (reference sequence). The DNA for the CDR3 is TGCAGTGCTAGAGCTCGGACAGATACGCAGTATTTT. Its translation: CSARARTDTQYF.

V and J are TRBV20-1 and TRBJ2-5, with D perhaps given as TRBD1 or TRBD2 (6 bases each). V was cut by 4 bases and J by 5 bases, with 20 bases left in between. This CDR3 has 15 residues. Germline-derived CDR1 and CDR2 are DFQATT and SNEGSKA (reference sequence). The chain's CDR3 is CSAKGPRGLWETQYF. The DNA of the CDR3 is TGCAGTGCTAAAGGGCCACGGGGGCTCTGGGAGACCCAGTACTTC.

This clonotype was observed a handful of times. The rearrangement uses TRBV6-4 and TRBJ2-6, with 8 bases fitting TRBD1. Germline CDR1 and CDR2: MRHNA and SNTAGT. V shed 4 bases and J 2 bases; nucleotides not matched to a gene: 1. The CDR3 contains 15 residues. The CDR3 nucleotides are TGTGCCAGCAGTGGGACAGGGACTGGGGCCAACGTCCTGACTTTC. This translates into CASSGTGTGANVLTF.

This clonotype was picked up many times. The chain joins TRBV12-3 or TRBV12-4 to TRBJ2-1; D is ambiguous. V was pared by 1 base and J by 8 bases, with 12 bases between. This CDR3 region has 14 residues. CDR3 residues: CASSLEALSYEQFF. CDR3 nucleotide sequence: TGTGCCAGCAGTTTAGAGGCGCTATCGTATGAGCAGTTCTTC.

This clonotype was picked up a small number of times. The chain has TRBV2 and TRBJ2-7, with D uncertain. The CDR3 runs 13 residues. V was cut by 0 bases and J by 3 bases, with 6 bases left in between. Per germline, CDR1 SNHLY and CDR2 FYNNEI. The CDR3 DNA reads TGTGCCAGCAGTGAAGCGAGTATCTACGAGCAGTACTTC. Translated: CASSEASIYEQYF.

This clonotype was counted many times. The chain employs TRBV10-3 and TRBJ1-1; 8 bases match TRBD1. Unmatched junction bases numbered 10, after V lost 3 bases and J lost 4 bases. The CDR3 is 16 amino acids. Germline V gives CDR1 ENHRY, CDR2 SYGVKD. CDR3 protein: CAISERDRLAGTEAFF. DNA of the CDR3: TGTGCCATCAGTGAACGGGACAGGCTAGCGGGCACTGAAGCTTTCTTT.

To note about this clonotype: A much larger clone lies a single base off, so this may be a read error. The chain employs TRBV5-1 and TRBJ2-1, with D uncertain. Germline values: CDR1 SGHRS, CDR2 YFSETQ. This CDR3 region has 14 residues. Trimming removed 0 bases at V and 11 bases at J, with 15 bases between. CDR3 nucleotide sequence: TGCGCCAGCAGCTTGGGGTCAGCCTGGAATAAGCAGTTCTTC. It specifies CASSLGSAWNKQFF. The whole variable domain, remainder taken from reference TRBV5-1 and TRBJ2-1, is KAGVTQTPRYLIKTRGQQVTLSCSPISGHRSVSWYQQTPGQGLQFLFEYFSETQRNKGNFPGRFSGRQFSNSRSEMNVSTLELGDSALYLCASSLGSAWNKQFFGPGTRLTVL.

This chain's CDR3 is CASSLGTSGPEAFF. CDR3 DNA sequence: TGTGCCAGCAGCTTAGGCACCTCTGGCCCTGAAGCTTTCTTT. J is TRBJ1-1 and V is TRBV7-2, with no clear D. The germline gives CDR1 SGHTA, CDR2 FQGNSA. The CDR3 is made up of 14 amino acids. Trimming removed 1 base at V and 6 bases at J, with 12 bases between. The complete variable domain, with remaining parts taken from reference TRBV7-2 and TRBJ1-1, reads GAGVSQSPSNKVTEKGKDVELRCDPISGHTALYWYRQSLGQGLEFLIYFQGNSAPDKSGLPSDRFSAERTGGSVSTLTIQRTQQEDSAVYLCASSLGTSGPEAFFGQGTRLTVV.

This clonotype was seen at least ten times. The gene calls are TRBV7-9 and TRBJ2-3; D is unclear. The CDR3 extends over 11 amino acids. Germline CDR1 reads SEHNR; CDR2 reads FQNEAQ (reference sequence). V was cut by 6 bases and J by 6 bases, with 7 bases left in between. The DNA for the CDR3 is TGTGCCAGCAGTGCGGCCGATACGCAGTATTTT. Translating gives CASSAADTQYF.

This clonotype was picked up many times. This chain uses TRBV20-1 with TRBJ2-1; D may be TRBD1 (7 bases). Trimming pared 0 bases from V and 3 bases from J, leaving 15 bases between. The CDR3 runs to 16 residues. The germline CDR1 and CDR2 sequences are DFQATT and SNEGSKA (reference sequence). For the CDR3, the DNA is TGCAGTGCTAGAGATTTCAGGCGGGACAGCTACAATGAGCAGTTCTTC. Its protein is CSARDFRRDSYNEQFF.